The rows below give T cell receptor beta chains drawn from one sample of a study of identical twins. TCRdb used MiXCR to reprocess the 5' RACE reads, holding one entry per CDR3 protein. The table has about 1.7 million distinct CDR3 sequences, around a third seen once. The material sequenced was cord blood. The receptors derive from a newborn girl in good health. Each CDR3 is given with its conserved first and last residue. Each record gives: V gene, J gene, CDR3 protein.

v_call: TRBV18
j_call: TRBJ2-3
cdr3_aa: CASSTGGHKDTQYF

v_call: TRBV28
j_call: TRBJ1-1
cdr3_aa: CASSDKGATEAFF

v_call: TRBV20-1
j_call: TRBJ2-3
cdr3_aa: CSARGLGSWAGTDTQYF

v_call: TRBV13
j_call: TRBJ2-1
cdr3_aa: CASSSVGLAGGSYNEQFF

v_call: TRBV25-1
j_call: TRBJ1-1
cdr3_aa: CASSESLLPPTGPTEAFF

v_call: TRBV4-1
j_call: TRBJ2-1
cdr3_aa: CASSQGRASAYNEQFF

v_call: TRBV28
j_call: TRBJ1-2
cdr3_aa: CASTQPGPPNYGYTF

v_call: TRBV28
j_call: TRBJ2-1
cdr3_aa: CASSTPGQGSNEQFF

v_call: TRBV6-1
j_call: TRBJ1-1
cdr3_aa: CASLTGTNTEAFF

v_call: TRBV10-3
j_call: TRBJ1-2
cdr3_aa: CAIRNRGKTATYGYTF

v_call: TRBV29-1
j_call: TRBJ2-3
cdr3_aa: CSEAGTDTQYF

v_call: TRBV20-1
j_call: TRBJ2-5
cdr3_aa: CSARIRLQETQYF

v_call: TRBV7-2
j_call: TRBJ2-1
cdr3_aa: CASSRMGLRNEQFF

v_call: TRBV30
j_call: TRBJ1-6
cdr3_aa: CAWSSTGCNSPLHF

v_call: TRBV12-3/TRBV12-4
j_call: TRBJ2-5
cdr3_aa: CASTTVALAGGGYF

v_call: TRBV20-1
j_call: TRBJ1-5
cdr3_aa: CSARAGVQPQHF

v_call: TRBV20-1
j_call: TRBJ2-5
cdr3_aa: CSATRNEQYF

v_call: TRBV2
j_call: TRBJ2-3
cdr3_aa: CASSEIPGSGVTDTQYF

v_call: TRBV12-5
j_call: TRBJ2-1
cdr3_aa: CASGLVLAGGGSYNEQFF

v_call: TRBV20-1
j_call: TRBJ2-7
cdr3_aa: CSAQDWTSSYEQYF

v_call: TRBV5-5
j_call: TRBJ1-2
cdr3_aa: CASSLTDFYGYTF

v_call: TRBV5-1
j_call: TRBJ2-7
cdr3_aa: CASSLGTSGRQSSYEQYF

v_call: TRBV3-1
j_call: TRBJ2-3
cdr3_aa: CASSPSRQHSTDTQYF